This T cell receptor (beta chain) emerged from a study of cytomegalovirus exposure and HLA in healthy donors. Study conclusions and caveats: With high specificity and sensitivity, the classifier reportedly diagnosed cytomegalovirus status.

The V gene's germline CDR1 is SGHVS and CDR2 FNYEAQ. CDR3 length: 16 amino acids. Trimming at V came to 4 bases and at J to 2 bases, leaving 8 bases not matched to a gene. As concerns this clone: Its antigen is as yet unknown.

Vbeta (60) and Jbeta (13) primers were used in the PCR. Only in-frame clones appear in the TCRdb table, and some are missing; sequencing was by immunoSEQ multiplex PCR. In the table there are 130,000 to 150,000 clones, 79% of which are singletons. This TCR was sampled from a woman aged 40-49 years in good health and CMV-seropositive. Material for sequencing was PBMCs. This rearrangement joins TRBV7-6 to TRBJ1-3; 7 bases match TRBD1. The CDR3 region is CASSSDRPWAGNTIYF. For the CDR3, the DNA is TGTGCCAGCAGCTCGGACAGGCCCTGGGCTGGAAACACCATATATTTT.